The TCR beta chain described here comes from a study of shared clonotypes between healthy human individuals. A note on this clone: The antigen remains undetermined.

This CDR3 has 15 amino acids. Germline V gives CDR1 MDHEN, CDR2 SYDVKM. The V gene end was trimmed by 7 bases and the J gene end by 4 bases; junction bases not matched to a gene: 8. Study-wide results and limits: Clonotype sharing across donors was expected to vary with sequencing depth.

The protocol was immunoSEQ multiplex PCR, while the TCRdb copy is restricted to in-frame clones and leaves out a portion. The data contain millions of clones, approximately 93% of them singletons. Sample: naive CD4+ T cells from PBMCs. The sample's subset: CD45RA+ positively selected. V and J are TRBV28 and TRBJ2-5, with 11 bases matching TRBD2. This TCR derives from a man aged 18 to 29 in good health. Some clones in this sample may be carry-over from other donors' samples. CDR3 protein: CASNTVAGGIETQYF. CDR3 DNA: TGTGCCAGCAACACCGTAGCGGGAGGGATAGAGACCCAGTACTTC.